The TCR beta chain under discussion was sequenced for a study of cytomegalovirus exposure and HLA in healthy donors. Study-wide background: T cells numbering about 200 million yielded 117 million unique TCR beta sequences in an earlier analysis. Study observations and caveats: TCR beta chain V- and J-gene trimming was linked, in a later analysis, to a missense variant in DCLRE1C. Most TCR beta V segments were productive about 90% or about 30% of the time in an earlier analysis.

V lost 4 bases, J lost 3 bases, and 13 bases lay in between. CDR3 length: 15 residues. CDR1 is LGHNA, CDR2 YSLEER, per germline. About this clone: The antigen is not known.

When sampled, the donors appeared nominally healthy, though they likely had unrecorded immune exposures. The study ran its PCR with 60 Vbeta and 13 Jbeta primers. Using immunoSEQ multiplex PCR, the repertoire was profiled, and TCRdb retains in-frame clones only, with some absent. The sample has 150,000 to 200,000 clones; around three quarters are singletons. The TCR comes from a man aged 35 to 55 in good health and CMV-seropositive. Sequencing was done on a sample of PBMCs. The V gene is TRBV4-3, the J gene TRBJ1-5, with D tentatively TRBD1 (5 bases). This CDR3 is CASSPIKGANQPQHF. The DNA for the CDR3 is TGCGCCAGCAGCCCGATAAAAGGGGCCAATCAGCCCCAGCATTTT.